These 11 T cell receptor beta chains came from one sample sequenced in a study of cytomegalovirus exposure and HLA in healthy donors. The PCR employed 60 Vbeta primers together with 13 Jbeta primers. The protocol was immunoSEQ multiplex PCR, while the TCRdb copy is restricted to in-frame clones and leaves out a portion. The table includes 95,000 to 110,000 clones, around 61% detected once. What was sequenced was PBMCs. These receptor sequences come from a woman between 45 and 65 years old in good health and CMV-seronegative.

This clone occurred a few times. This rearrangement joins TRBV7-9 to TRBJ2-7; 7 bases agree with TRBD1. V was clipped by 10 bases and J by 2 bases; unmatched bases: 5. This CDR3 is built from 12 residues. The germline V gene has CDR1 SEHNR and CDR2 FQNEAQ (reference sequence). CDR3 in DNA: TGTGCCATTCGGACAGGAACCTACGAGCAGTACTTC. This codes for CAIRTGTYEQYF.

The gene calls are TRBV18 and TRBJ2-1; TRBD2 might be the D (6 bases). Trimming took off 1 base at V and 3 bases at J, with 10 bases between the two ends. This CDR3 is built from 15 residues. Germline-derived CDR1 and CDR2 are KGHSH and LQKENI. As DNA, the CDR3 is TGTGCCAGCTCACCACGCGCGGGGAGCTACAATGAGCAGTTCTTC. This sequence encodes CASSPRAGSYNEQFF.

The genes are TRBV23-1 and TRBJ2-7; tentatively, D is TRBD2 (6 bases). TRBV23-1 is an open reading frame whose function is uncertain. The CDR3 spans 19 residues. V gave up 1 base and J gave up 3 bases, with 25 bases separating them. The CDR3 DNA reads as TGCGCCAGCAGTCAATTAACCCCTAAGAAGCGGGTTACGGACTACGAGCAGTACTTC. Translated, it gives CASSQLTPKKRVTDYEQYF.

A remark on this clone: The same CDR3 also results from other DNA sequences found in this sample. V gene TRBV5-1 combines with J gene TRBJ2-7; 11 nucleotides match TRBD1. Looked up from germline, CDR1 is SGHRS and CDR2 is YFSETQ. The CDR3 loop spans 14 amino acids. V trimming: 4 bases; J trimming: 2 bases; junction bases outside the gene matches: 2. Here the CDR3 DNA reads TGCGCCAGCAGCCCGGGACAGGGGGCCTACGAGCAGTACTTC. Its protein product is CASSPGQGAYEQYF. The whole variable domain, filled in from reference TRBV5-1 and TRBJ2-7, reads KAGVTQTPRYLIKTRGQQVTLSCSPISGHRSVSWYQQTPGQGLQFLFEYFSETQRNKGNFPGRFSGRQFSNSRSEMNVSTLELGDSALYLCASSPGQGAYEQYFGPGTRLTVT.

This clone turned up a few times. The rearrangement links TRBV27 to TRBJ2-7; 8 bases are shared with TRBD1. CDR3 size: 15 residues. Germline assignment: CDR1 MNHEY and CDR2 SMNVEV (reference sequence). Germline trimming cut 4 bases from V and 3 bases from J; bases unmatched to any gene: 8. CDR3 loop: CASSSGDRIYYEQYF. CDR3 DNA sequence: TGTGCCAGCAGTTCGGGGGACAGGATCTACTACGAGCAGTACTTC.

V and J are TRBV6-1 and TRBJ2-7, with D possibly TRBD1 on 5 matching bases. The germline gives CDR1 MNHNS, CDR2 SASEGT. The CDR3 is 13 residues long. Trimming cost V 6 bases and J 4 bases, with 13 bases left between them. The CDR3 is CASRPQGFYEQYF. DNA of the CDR3: TGTGCCAGCAGACCCCAGGGATTTTACGAGCAGTACTTC.

The chain carries TRBV28 and TRBJ1-1; D gene ambiguous. The germline V and J ends were trimmed by 1 base and 1 base, with 7 bases remaining between them. CDR3 size: 14 residues. In germline, CDR1 is MDHEN, CDR2 SYDVKM. CDR3 sequence reads: CASSLYAGNTEAFF. The CDR3 region has the DNA TGTGCCAGCAGTTTATATGCGGGGAACACTGAAGCTTTCTTT.

This clone was recorded only once. The gene calls are TRBV14 and TRBJ2-7, with 15 bases fitting TRBD2. V was pared by 0 bases and J by 2 bases, with 8 bases of the junction left unmatched. The V gene's germline CDR1 is SGHDN and CDR2 FVKESK. The CDR3 is 19 residues long. DNA for the CDR3: TGTGCCAGCAGCCAAGATGTGGGACTAGCGGGAGGCAAAGCCTACGAGCAGTACTTC. Residues: CASSQDVGLAGGKAYEQYF.

The chain couples TRBV21-1 to TRBJ2-7; TRBD2, the table's D call, was not compared with the DNA. TRBV21-1 is given as a pseudogene. This CDR3 is 16 amino acids long. The CDR3 coding sequence is TGTGCCAGCAGCAAAGTTGGCGGGAAAGACCCATACGAGCAGTACTTC. Protein sequence: CASSKVGGKDPYEQYF.

J is TRBJ1-4 and V is TRBV28; D might be TRBD1 (5 bases). The V and J ends lost 4 bases and 14 bases respectively, with 20 bases between them. Germline lookup yields CDR1 MDHEN and CDR2 SYDVKM. The CDR3 runs 14 residues. The CDR3 region is CASSSGTTGLDLFF. The DNA for the CDR3 is TGTGCCAGCAGTTCTGGGACCACGGGACTGGACCTGTTTTTT.

This clone was seen just once. Its ends do not fully match the called genes, so a read error is possible. The chain has TRBV5-1 and TRBJ1-5, with 8 bases fitting TRBD1. CDR1 and CDR2 from the germline V gene are SGHRS and YFSETQ. There are 14 residues in the CDR3. CDR3 coding DNA: TGCGCCAGCAGCATCGGACAGGGTGACCAGCCCCGGCATTTT. Its protein is CASSIGQGDQPRHF.